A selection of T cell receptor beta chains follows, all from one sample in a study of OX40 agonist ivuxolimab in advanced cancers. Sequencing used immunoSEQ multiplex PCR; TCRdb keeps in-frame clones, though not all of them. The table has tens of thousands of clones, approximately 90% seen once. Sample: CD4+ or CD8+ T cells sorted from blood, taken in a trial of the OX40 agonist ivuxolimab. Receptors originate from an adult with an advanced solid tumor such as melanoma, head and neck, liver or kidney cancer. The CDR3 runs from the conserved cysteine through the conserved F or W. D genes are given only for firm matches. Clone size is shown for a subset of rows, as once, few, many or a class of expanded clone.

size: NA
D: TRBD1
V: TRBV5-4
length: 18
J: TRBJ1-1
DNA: TGTGCCAGCAGCTTCCCCCCTGGACAGGGGCAGGGGAACACTGAAGCTTTCTTT
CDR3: CASSFPPGQGQGNTEAFF

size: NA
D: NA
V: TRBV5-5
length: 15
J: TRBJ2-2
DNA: TGTGCCAGCAGCTATTGGTGGGTGGCCACCGGGGAGCTGTTTTTT
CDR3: CASSYWWVATGELFF

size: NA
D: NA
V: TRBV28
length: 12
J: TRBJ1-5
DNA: TGTGCCAGCAGACACCTTGCTGGGGCCCAGCATTTT
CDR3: CASRHLAGAQHF

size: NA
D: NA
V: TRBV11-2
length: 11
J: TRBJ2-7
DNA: TGTGCCAGCAGCTTGGGGAGGGAGCAGTACTTC
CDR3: CASSLGREQYF

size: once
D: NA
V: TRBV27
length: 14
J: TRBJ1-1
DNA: TGTGCCAGCAGTTCCTCCCCGGGGGGCCGGAATGCTTTCTTT
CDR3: CASSSSPGGRNAFF

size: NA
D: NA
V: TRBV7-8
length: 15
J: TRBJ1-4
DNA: TGTGCCAGCAGCTTAGACAGGCGACTTAATGAAAAACTGTTTTTT
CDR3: CASSLDRRLNEKLFF

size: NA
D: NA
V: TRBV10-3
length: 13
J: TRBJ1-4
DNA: TGTGCCATCAGTGAGGAGACTAATGAAAAACTGTTTTTT
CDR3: CAISEETNEKLFF

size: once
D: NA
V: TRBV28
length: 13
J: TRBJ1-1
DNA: TGTGCCAGCAGTGGGGTGGGGCTAACTGAAGCTTTCTTT
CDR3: CASSGVGLTEAFF

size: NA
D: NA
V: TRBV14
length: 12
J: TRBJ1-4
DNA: TGTGCCAGCTCGGCAACTAATGAAAAACTGTTTTTT
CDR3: CASSATNEKLFF

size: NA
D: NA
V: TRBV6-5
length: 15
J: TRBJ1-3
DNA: TGTGCCAGCAGTTACTCAATTTCGTCTGGAAACACCATATATTTT
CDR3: CASSYSISSGNTIYF

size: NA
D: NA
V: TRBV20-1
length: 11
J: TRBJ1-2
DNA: TGCAGTGCTAGAGCCGGGGGTGGCTACACCTTC
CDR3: CSARAGGGYTF

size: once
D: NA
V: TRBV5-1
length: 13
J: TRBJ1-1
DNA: TGCGCCAGCAGCTTGACCTTGTTCACTGAAGCTTTCTTT
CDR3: CASSLTLFTEAFF

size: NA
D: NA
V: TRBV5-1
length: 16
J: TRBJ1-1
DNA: TGCGCCAGCAGCTCACACTCCGCCACAGGGCGGGATGAAGCTTTCTTT
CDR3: CASSSHSATGRDEAFF

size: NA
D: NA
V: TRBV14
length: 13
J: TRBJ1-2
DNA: TGTGCCAGCAGCCCTACAGTTAACTATGGCTACACCTTC
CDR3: CASSPTVNYGYTF

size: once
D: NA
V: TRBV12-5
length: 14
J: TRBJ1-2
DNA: TGTGCTAGTGGATCCCCGGCACCGAGTGTGGGCTACACCTTC
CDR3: CASGSPAPSVGYTF

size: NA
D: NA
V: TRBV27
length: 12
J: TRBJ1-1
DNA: TGTGCCAGCTCCGGGGGGAACACTGAAGCTTTCTTT
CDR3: CASSGGNTEAFF

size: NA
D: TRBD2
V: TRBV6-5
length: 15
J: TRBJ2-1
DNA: TGTGCCAGCAGTCCGGGACTAGCGGCTTACAATGAGCAGTTCTTC
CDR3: CASSPGLAAYNEQFF

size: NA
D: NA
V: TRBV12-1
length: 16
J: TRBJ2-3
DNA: TGTGCCAGCAGCCTCGGGGTTGAGTCTCCCACAGATACGCAGTATTTT
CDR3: CASSLGVESPTDTQYF

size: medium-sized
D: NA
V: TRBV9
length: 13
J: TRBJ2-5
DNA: TGTGCCAGCAGCGCCACTTTCGGCGAGACCCAGTACTTC
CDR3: CASSATFGETQYF

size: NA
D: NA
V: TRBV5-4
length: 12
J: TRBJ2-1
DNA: TGTGCCAGCAGCTTGGGCCCTAATGAGCAGTTCTTC
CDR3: CASSLGPNEQFF

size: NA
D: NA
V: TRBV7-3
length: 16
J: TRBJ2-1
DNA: TGTGCCAGCAGCTTAACGCTAGCCAGCTCCTACAATGAGCAGTTCTTC
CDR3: CASSLTLASSYNEQFF

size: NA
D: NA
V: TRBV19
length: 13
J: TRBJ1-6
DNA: TGTGCCAGTAGCATTGGACCGGCTAGCACCCTCCACTTT
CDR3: CASSIGPASTLHF

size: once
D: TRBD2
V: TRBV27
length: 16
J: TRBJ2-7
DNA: TGTGCCAGCAGTCTACTTAGGACTAGCGGGAGGCTCGAGCAGTACTTC
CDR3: CASSLLRTSGRLEQYF

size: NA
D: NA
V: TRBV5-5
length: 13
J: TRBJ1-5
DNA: TGTGCCAGCAGCCCAGGGGACAATCAGCCCCAGCATTTT
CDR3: CASSPGDNQPQHF

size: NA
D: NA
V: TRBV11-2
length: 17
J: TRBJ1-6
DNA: TGTGCCAGCAGCTTAGACAGATACCACGAGAATAATTCACCCCTCCACTTT
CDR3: CASSLDRYHENNSPLHF

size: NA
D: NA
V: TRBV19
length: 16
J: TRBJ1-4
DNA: TGTGCCAGTAGCGGAGAGCGGACTTCTCTTGATGGGGAACTGTTTTTT
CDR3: CASSGERTSLDGELFF